Listed here are 20 T cell receptor beta chains from one sample, sequenced in a study of blood T cells in healthy people across ages (dated by TCRdb to between 2014 and 2017). Library creation used 5' RACE. The sequencer was an Illumina HiSeq 2500. A second PCR of roughly 6 to 12 cycles was run with a J-beta primer mix and a sample-barcoded 5' primer. Starting from the raw public reads, TCRdb applied fastp trimming at Q25, assembled clones with MiXCR and retained in-frame beta chains. Every CDR3 protein is listed once, alongside the most common genes and DNA of its rows. The sample table contains about 1.4 million distinct CDR3 sequences; only one count was recorded for 59% of them. The top ten clonotypes cover 5% to 7% of the sample. The sample comprised blood. All receptors derive from a man aged 18 to 35 in good health.

V gene TRBV4-1 combines with J gene TRBJ2-1; 8 positions agree with TRBD2. CDR1 MGHRA and CDR2 YSYEKL come from the germline V gene. The CDR3 has 16 residues. Trimming cost V 3 bases and J 5 bases; bases outside gene matches: 9. DNA of the CDR3: TGCGCCAGCAGCCACCCGGGACTAGGGACCCACAATGAGCAGTTCTTC. Encoded protein: CASSHPGLGTHNEQFF.

This clonotype was counted only a few times. This chain uses TRBV12-3 or TRBV12-4 with TRBJ2-3, with unresolved D. V was shortened by 3 bases and J by 4 bases, with 8 bases between the two germline ends. This CDR3 is 13 amino acids long. The CDR3 is CASSFGRPDTQYF. The CDR3 DNA reads TGTGCCAGCAGTTTCGGCCGCCCAGATACGCAGTATTTT.

This clonotype was recorded a few times. The genes are TRBV7-2 and TRBJ2-2, with 9 bases lining up with TRBD2. The J segment lost 5 bases and the V segment lost 3 bases, leaving 1 base of the junction unmatched. The germline CDR1 and CDR2 sequences are SGHTA and FQGNSA. The CDR3 is 14 amino acids. In DNA, the CDR3 is TGTGCCAGCAGCTTTAGCGGGGGAACCGGGGAGCTGTTTTTT. It translates to CASSFSGGTGELFF.

Only one count was recorded for this clonotype. The gene calls are TRBV7-9 and TRBJ2-1; TRBD1 matches 9 bases. Germline trimming cut 4 bases from V and 5 bases from J; bases unmatched to any gene: 9. The CDR3 has 16 residues. Germline V gene data show CDR1 as SEHNR and CDR2 as FQNEAQ (reference sequence). The CDR3 DNA reads as TGTGCCAGCAGCTACCGACCGGGACAGGGAAACAATGAGCAGTTCTTC. Translating it yields CASSYRPGQGNNEQFF.

V gene TRBV6-5 combines with J gene TRBJ2-2, with unresolved D. The CDR3 totals 13 residues. Germline V gene sequence: CDR1 MNHEY, CDR2 SVGAGI. V lost 5 bases and J lost 5, with 9 bases in between. This chain's CDR3 is CASSDPKTGELFF. In DNA, the CDR3 is TGTGCCAGCAGTGACCCTAAGACCGGGGAGCTGTTTTTT.

The V gene is TRBV14, the J gene TRBJ2-1; TRBD2 is a possible D gene (5 bases). The CDR3 is made up of 15 amino acids. The V gene lost 4 bases and the J gene lost 0 bases, with 10 bases spanning the gap. Germline assignment: CDR1 SGHDN and CDR2 FVKESK. DNA of the CDR3: TGTGCCAGCAGCCGGGGAGCCAACTCCTACAATGAGCAGTTCTTC. Translating it yields CASSRGANSYNEQFF.

The chain has TRBV5-6 and TRBJ2-7, with D possibly TRBD1 on 7 matching bases. The J call may be mistaken, given a closer DNA end match to TRBJ2-5. Germline-derived CDR1 and CDR2 are SGHDT and YYEEEE. The CDR3 sequence is 14 residues long. This chain's CDR3 is CASSGGSGTATQYF. The CDR3 DNA sequence: TGTGCCAGCAGCGGGGGGTCCGGGACAGCGACCCAGTACTTC.

This chain joins TRBV5-5 and TRBJ1-6; no definite D call. The CDR3 has 16 amino acids. V was trimmed by 4 bases and J by 0 bases, leaving 11 bases between them. Per the germline V gene, CDR1 is SGHKS and CDR2 is YYEKEE (reference sequence). The CDR3: CASSEKTSSYNSPLHF. In DNA form, the CDR3 reads TGTGCCAGCAGCGAGAAGACGAGCTCCTATAATTCACCCCTCCACTTT.

To note about this clonotype: One end of the junction is discordant with germline, which a read error may explain. J is TRBJ2-7 and V is TRBV27; D is possibly TRBD2 (6 bases). This CDR3 spans 15 amino acids. The germline gives CDR1 MNHEY, CDR2 SMNVEV (reference sequence). The CDR3, as DNA: TGTGCCGGCAGTTCGAGCGGGTTCACCACCTACGAGCAGTACTTC. The encoded protein is CAGSSSGFTTYEQYF.

The count of this clonotype is one. The chain is built from TRBV29-1 and TRBJ1-2; 11 bases are a match to TRBD1. The V gene's germline CDR1 is SQVTM and CDR2 ANQGSEA. Trimming removed 7 bases from V and 7 bases from J; junction bases left unmatched: 11. CDR3 length: 14 residues. The CDR3 sequence: CSGEKDRGLGGYTF. The CDR3 nucleotides read TGCAGCGGCGAAAAGGACAGGGGGCTCGGTGGCTACACCTTC.

This clonotype turned up a few times. The V gene is TRBV7-2, the J gene TRBJ1-4; possible D gene TRBD1, 5 bases. Trimming removed 1 base from V and 7 bases from J, with 13 bases in between. Germline values: CDR1 SGHTA, CDR2 FQGNSA. The CDR3 contains 15 residues. Here the CDR3 reads CASSLDGAGGEKLFF. Here the CDR3 DNA reads TGTGCCAGCAGCTTAGATGGGGCAGGAGGTGAAAAACTGTTTTTT.

The chain is built from TRBV7-8 and TRBJ2-1; TRBD2 matches 12 bases. This CDR3 is built from 16 residues. The junction had 4 bases not matched to a gene; V was cut back by 0 bases and J by 7 bases. Germline V CDR1 and CDR2: SGHVS, FQNEAQ. The CDR3 nucleotides are TGTGCCAGCAGCTTAGCGTACACTAGCGGGAGGAATGAGCAGTTCTTC. Translating it yields CASSLAYTSGRNEQFF.

This clonotype occurred many times. The chain recombines TRBV5-1 with TRBJ1-2, with D possibly matching TRBD1 (5 bases). The germline V and J ends were trimmed by 8 bases and 3 bases, with 17 bases remaining between them. CDR1 is SGHRS, CDR2 YFSETQ, per germline. The CDR3 covers 14 residues. CDR3 nucleotide sequence: TGCGCCAGTAGAGCCTCGGGAGGGGACTATGGCTACACCTTC. Translated: CASRASGGDYGYTF. Full variable domain (missing parts from reference TRBV5-1 and TRBJ1-2): KAGVTQTPRYLIKTRGQQVTLSCSPISGHRSVSWYQQTPGQGLQFLFEYFSETQRNKGNFPGRFSGRQFSNSRSEMNVSTLELGDSALYLCASRASGGDYGYTFGSGTRLTVV.

The table lists this clonotype with a few counts. The V gene is TRBV5-1, the J gene TRBJ1-2; the match to TRBD1 covers 7 bases. The CDR3 runs 13 residues. The J segment lost 2 bases and the V segment lost 5 bases, leaving 3 bases of the junction unmatched. CDR1 is SGHRS and CDR2 is YFSETQ in the germline V gene. This CDR3 is CASRRGQNYGYTF. CDR3 nucleotide sequence: TGCGCCAGCAGGAGGGGGCAGAACTATGGCTACACCTTC.

The chain joins TRBV4-2 to TRBJ2-7; D is possibly TRBD1 (5 bases). Germline lookup yields CDR1 LGHNA and CDR2 YNFKEQ. This CDR3 is 15 amino acids long. V lost 0 bases and J 6 bases, leaving 15 bases between the germline ends. The CDR3 sequence: CASSQERPGFGEQYF. The CDR3 DNA follows: TGTGCCAGCAGCCAAGAGCGGCCAGGGTTCGGCGAGCAGTACTTC.

Here the CDR3 DNA reads TGTGCCAGCAGTACAAGGTTCAATGAGCAGTACTTC. Its translation is CASSTRFNEQYF. The chain couples TRBV27 to TRBJ2-5; D gene ambiguous. CDR1 MNHEY and CDR2 SMNVEV come from the germline V gene (reference sequence). V was shortened by 5 bases and J by 11 bases, with 15 bases between the two germline ends. This CDR3 spans 12 amino acids.

The sample holds a few counts of this clonotype. V gene TRBV12-3 or TRBV12-4 combines with J gene TRBJ2-5; D possibly corresponds to TRBD2 (5 bases). V lost 9 bases, J lost 5 bases, and 13 bases lay in between. CDR3 size: 12 residues. The CDR3 nucleotides read TGTGCCAGTGCGTCTAGCCGGGAGACCCAGTACTTC. Translating gives CASASSRETQYF.

The chain is built from TRBV13 and TRBJ2-5, with 8 positions matching TRBD1. Losses at the gene ends were 5 bases for V and 5 bases for J; bases not matched to a gene: 13. CDR3 length: 16 residues. The germline V gene encodes CDR1 PRHDT and CDR2 FYEKMQ (reference sequence). The DNA of the CDR3 is TGTGCCAGCAGCACGTTCGACAGGGGCCCCCTGGAGACCCAGTACTTC. As protein: CASSTFDRGPLETQYF. The full variable domain, completed using reference TRBV13 and TRBJ2-5, is AAGVIQSPRHLIKEKRETATLKCYPIPRHDTVYWYQQGPGQDPQFLISFYEKMQSDKGSIPDRFSAQQFSDYHSELNMSSLELGDSALYFCASSTFDRGPLETQYFGPGTRLLVL.

The chain recombines TRBV5-5 with TRBJ1-1; 8 positions match TRBD1. Germline-derived CDR1 and CDR2 are SGHKS and YYEKEE (reference sequence). CDR3 length: 15 residues. J was trimmed by 7 bases and V by 5 bases; bases with no gene match: 13. The CDR3 loop is CASSSTTGGSSEAFF. CDR3 in DNA: TGTGCCAGCAGTTCTACCACAGGGGGGAGTAGTGAAGCTTTCTTT.

This rearrangement joins TRBV7-9 to TRBJ2-3; D possibly uses TRBD1 or TRBD2 (6 bases each). Trimming shortened V by 2 bases and J by 2 bases, and 17 bases separated the two germline ends. The CDR3 totals 17 residues. Germline CDR1 SEHNR, CDR2 FQNEAQ (reference sequence). CDR3 DNA sequence: TGTGCCAGCAGCTTATTCGCGGGACATAGCTCCACAGATACGCAGTATTTT. It specifies CASSLFAGHSSTDTQYF.